This T cell receptor beta chain is drawn from a study of blood T cell repertoires in COVID-19. About the research overall: The study drew acute and convalescent COVID-19 samples from the United States, Italy and Spain.

TCRdb keeps only in-frame clones here, not all; method: immunoSEQ multiplex PCR. The table lists 150,000 to 200,000 clones, over 75% of them singletons. This CDR3 region has 13 residues. V lost 2 bases and J lost 2, with 7 bases in between. Germline lookup yields CDR1 SGHRS and CDR2 YFSETQ. The source of this sequence is a man between 65 and 85 years old with active or convalescent COVID-19. The chain has TRBV5-1 and TRBJ1-1; D is ambiguous. The sequenced sample consisted of peripheral blood. CDR3 nucleotide sequence: TGCGCCAGCAGCTTTGAGGGTAACACTGAAGCTTTCTTT. This gives the protein CASSFEGNTEAFF.